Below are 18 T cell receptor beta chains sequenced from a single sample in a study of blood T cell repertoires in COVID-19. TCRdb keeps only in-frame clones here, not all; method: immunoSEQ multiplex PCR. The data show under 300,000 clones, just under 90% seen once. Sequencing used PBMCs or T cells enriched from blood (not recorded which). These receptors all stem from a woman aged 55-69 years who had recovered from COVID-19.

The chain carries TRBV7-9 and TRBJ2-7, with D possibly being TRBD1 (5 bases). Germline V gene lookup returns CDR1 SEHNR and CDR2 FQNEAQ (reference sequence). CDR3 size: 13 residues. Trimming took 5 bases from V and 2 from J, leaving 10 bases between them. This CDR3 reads CASSQTVPYEQYF. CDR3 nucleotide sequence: TGTGCCAGCAGCCAGACAGTGCCCTACGAGCAGTACTTC.

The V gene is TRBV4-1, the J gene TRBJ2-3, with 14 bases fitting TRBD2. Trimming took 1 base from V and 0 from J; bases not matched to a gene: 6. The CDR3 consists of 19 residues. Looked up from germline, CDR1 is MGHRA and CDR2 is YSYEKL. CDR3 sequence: CASSQGGLAGVGSTDTQYF. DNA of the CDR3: TGCGCCAGCAGCCAAGGGGGACTAGCGGGAGTAGGGAGCACAGATACGCAGTATTTT.

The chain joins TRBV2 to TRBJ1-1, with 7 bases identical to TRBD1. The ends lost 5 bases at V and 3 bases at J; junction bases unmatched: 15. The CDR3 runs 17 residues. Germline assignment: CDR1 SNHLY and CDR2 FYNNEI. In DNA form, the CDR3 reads TGTGCCAGCAGTAAATACCTTCAGACAGGGTGGGACACTGAAGCTTTCTTT. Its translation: CASSKYLQTGWDTEAFF.

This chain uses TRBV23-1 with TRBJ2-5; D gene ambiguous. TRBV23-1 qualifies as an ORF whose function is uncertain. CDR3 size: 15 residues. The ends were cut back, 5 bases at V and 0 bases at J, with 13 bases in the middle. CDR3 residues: CASSKLATNQETQYF. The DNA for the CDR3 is TGCGCCAGCAGTAAGTTGGCGACAAACCAAGAGACCCAGTACTTC.

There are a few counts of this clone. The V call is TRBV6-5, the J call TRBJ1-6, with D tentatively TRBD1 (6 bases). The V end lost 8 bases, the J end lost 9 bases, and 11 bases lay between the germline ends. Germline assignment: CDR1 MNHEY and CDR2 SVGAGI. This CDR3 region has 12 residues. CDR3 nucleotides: TGTGCCAGCCCACAGGGCGGTTCACCCCTCCACTTT. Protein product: CASPQGGSPLHF.

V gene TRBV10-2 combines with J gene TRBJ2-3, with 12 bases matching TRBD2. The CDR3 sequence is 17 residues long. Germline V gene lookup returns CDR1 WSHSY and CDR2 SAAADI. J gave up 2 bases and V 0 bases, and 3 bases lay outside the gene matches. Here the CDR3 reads CASSESGTSGLTDTQYF. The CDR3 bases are TGCGCCAGCAGTGAGTCCGGGACTAGCGGGCTCACAGATACGCAGTATTTT.

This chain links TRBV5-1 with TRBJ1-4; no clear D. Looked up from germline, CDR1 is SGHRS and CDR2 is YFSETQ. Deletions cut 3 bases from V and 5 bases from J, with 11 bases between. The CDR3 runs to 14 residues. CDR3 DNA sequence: TGCGCCAGCAGCTCGGGGAGGTCGAATGAAAAACTGTTTTTT. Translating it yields CASSSGRSNEKLFF.

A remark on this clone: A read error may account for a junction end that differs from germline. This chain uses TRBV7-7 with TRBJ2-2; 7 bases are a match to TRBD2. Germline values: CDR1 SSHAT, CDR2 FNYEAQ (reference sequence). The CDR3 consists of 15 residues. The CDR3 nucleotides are TGTGCTAGCAGCTTAGAGGGAGGGATCACCGGGGAGCTGTTTTTT. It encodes CASSLEGGITGELFF.

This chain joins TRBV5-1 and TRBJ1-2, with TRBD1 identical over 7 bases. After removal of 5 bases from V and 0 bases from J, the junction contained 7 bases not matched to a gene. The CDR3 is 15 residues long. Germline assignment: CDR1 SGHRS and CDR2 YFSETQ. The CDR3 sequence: CASSPDRFSNYGYTF. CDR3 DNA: TGCGCCAGCAGTCCGGACAGGTTCTCTAACTATGGCTACACCTTC.

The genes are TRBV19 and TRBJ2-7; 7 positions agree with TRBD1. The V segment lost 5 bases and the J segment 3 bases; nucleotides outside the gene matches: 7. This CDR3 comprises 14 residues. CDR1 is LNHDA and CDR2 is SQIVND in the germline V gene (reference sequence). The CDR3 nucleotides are TGTGCCAGTAGTCCCGGGACAGCACTCTACGAGCAGTACTTC. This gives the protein CASSPGTALYEQYF.

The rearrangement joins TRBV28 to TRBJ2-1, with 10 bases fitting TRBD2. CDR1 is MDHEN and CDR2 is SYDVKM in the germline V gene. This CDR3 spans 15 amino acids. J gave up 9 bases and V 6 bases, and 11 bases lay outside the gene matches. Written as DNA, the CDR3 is TGTGCCAGCAGCCCATGGGGGGGACTAGCGTCTGAGCAGTTCTTC. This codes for CASSPWGGLASEQFF.

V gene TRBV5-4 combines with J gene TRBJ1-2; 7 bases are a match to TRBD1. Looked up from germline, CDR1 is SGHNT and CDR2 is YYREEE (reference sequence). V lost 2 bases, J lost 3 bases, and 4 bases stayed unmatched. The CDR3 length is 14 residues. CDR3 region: CASSLGQVDYGYTF. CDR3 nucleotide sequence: TGTGCCAGCAGCTTAGGACAGGTAGACTATGGCTACACCTTC. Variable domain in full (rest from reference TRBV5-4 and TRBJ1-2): ETGVTQSPTHLIKTRGQQVTLRCSSQSGHNTVSWYQQALGQGPQFIFQYYREEENGRGNFPPRFSGLQFPNYSSELNVNALELDDSALYLCASSLGQVDYGYTFGSGTRLTVV.

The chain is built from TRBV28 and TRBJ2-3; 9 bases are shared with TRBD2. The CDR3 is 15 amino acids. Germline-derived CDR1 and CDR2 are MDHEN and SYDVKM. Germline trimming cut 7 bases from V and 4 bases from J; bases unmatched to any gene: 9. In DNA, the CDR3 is TGTGCCAGCAAGCAATCGGGACTAGCATCAGATACGCAGTATTTT. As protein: CASKQSGLASDTQYF.

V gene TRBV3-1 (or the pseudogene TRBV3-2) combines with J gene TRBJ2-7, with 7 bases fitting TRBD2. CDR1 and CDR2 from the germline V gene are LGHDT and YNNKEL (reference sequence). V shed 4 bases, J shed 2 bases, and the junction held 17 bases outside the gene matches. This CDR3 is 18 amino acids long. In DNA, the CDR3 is TGTGCCAGCAGCCGGCAGACGTCTGGCGGGAGCACCGCCTACGAGCAGTACTTC. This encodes CASSRQTSGGSTAYEQYF.

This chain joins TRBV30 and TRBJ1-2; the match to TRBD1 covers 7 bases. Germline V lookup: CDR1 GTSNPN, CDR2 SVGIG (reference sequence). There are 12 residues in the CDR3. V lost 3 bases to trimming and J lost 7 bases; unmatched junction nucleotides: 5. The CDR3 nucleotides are TGTGCCTGGAGCTCGACAGGGCTTGGCTACACCTTC. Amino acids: CAWSSTGLGYTF.

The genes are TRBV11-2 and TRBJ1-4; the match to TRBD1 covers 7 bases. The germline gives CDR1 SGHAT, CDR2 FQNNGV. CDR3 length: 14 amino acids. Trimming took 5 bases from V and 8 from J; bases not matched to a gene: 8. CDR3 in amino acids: CASSPGGLEEKLFF. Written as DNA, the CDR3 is TGTGCCAGCAGCCCAGGGGGGCTGGAGGAAAAACTGTTTTTT.

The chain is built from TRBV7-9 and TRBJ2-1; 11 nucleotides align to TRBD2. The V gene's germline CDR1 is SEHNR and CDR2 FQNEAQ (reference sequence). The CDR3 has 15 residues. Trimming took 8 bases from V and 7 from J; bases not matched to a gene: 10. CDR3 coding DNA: TGTGCCAGCCGCTCTACTAGCGGGAGATTAAATGAGCAGTTCTTC. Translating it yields CASRSTSGRLNEQFF.

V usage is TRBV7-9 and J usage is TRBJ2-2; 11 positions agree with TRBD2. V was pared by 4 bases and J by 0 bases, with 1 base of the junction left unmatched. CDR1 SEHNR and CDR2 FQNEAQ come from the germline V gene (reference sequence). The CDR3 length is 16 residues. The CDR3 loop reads CASSSTSGANTGELFF. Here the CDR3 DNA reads TGTGCCAGCAGCTCGACTAGCGGGGCGAACACCGGGGAGCTGTTTTTT.